This T cell receptor beta chain derives from a study of blood T cell repertoires in COVID-19. As processed by the authors: Nucleated cell number was recorded as an estimate derived from reference gene primer amplification. Using immunoSEQ multiplex PCR, the repertoire was profiled, and TCRdb retains in-frame clones only, with some absent. V, J and clone size are those of that table, while D and trimming were read from the DNA. The sample records roughly 200,000 clones, about 86% being singletons. Researchers sorted participants into cohorts using their self-reported clinical history. Exposed participants encountered a COVID-19 case during the 2 weeks preceding study entry. The source material was PBMCs or T cells enriched from blood (not recorded which). The TCR comes from a woman younger than 45 who had been exposed to COVID-19.

CDR3 sequence: CASGRLVGDEQYF. CDR3 DNA: TGTGCCAGCGGCAGACTAGTAGGCGACGAGCAGTACTTC. J is TRBJ2-7 and V is TRBV25-1; tentative D call: TRBD2 (6 bases). Germline V lookup: CDR1 MGHDK, CDR2 SYGVNS. Trimming cost V 8 bases and J 5 bases, with 16 bases left between them. The CDR3 consists of 13 residues.